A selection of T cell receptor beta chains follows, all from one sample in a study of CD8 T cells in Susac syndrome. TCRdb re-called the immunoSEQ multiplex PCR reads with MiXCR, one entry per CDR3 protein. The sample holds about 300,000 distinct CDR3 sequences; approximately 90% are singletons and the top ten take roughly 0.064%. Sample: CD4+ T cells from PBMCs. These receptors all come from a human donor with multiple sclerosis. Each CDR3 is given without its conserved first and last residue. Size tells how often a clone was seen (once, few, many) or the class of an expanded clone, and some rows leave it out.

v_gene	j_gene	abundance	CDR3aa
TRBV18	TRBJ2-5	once	ASSPTQRGETQY
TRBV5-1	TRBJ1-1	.	ASSSRDGTEAF
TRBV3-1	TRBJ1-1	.	ASSQALRGPHTEAF
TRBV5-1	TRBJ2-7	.	ASSLVEGVTYEQY
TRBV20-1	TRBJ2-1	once	SARDSGSTPNEQF
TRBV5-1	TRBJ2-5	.	ASSQGLAGMETQY
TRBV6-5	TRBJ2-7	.	ASSFATSGISEGYEQY
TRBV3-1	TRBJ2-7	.	ASSRASIPEGYEQY
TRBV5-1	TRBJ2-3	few	ASSQTGGSDTQY
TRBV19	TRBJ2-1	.	ASSSQGRYNEQF
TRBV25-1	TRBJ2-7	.	ASSKLGGEQY
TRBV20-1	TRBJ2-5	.	SARVSETQY
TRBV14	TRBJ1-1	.	ASSLDGTGRTEAF
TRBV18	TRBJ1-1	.	ASSPQGAANTEAF
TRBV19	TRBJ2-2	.	ASSPGQFRAGELF
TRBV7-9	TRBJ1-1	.	ASSPSGVWNTEAF
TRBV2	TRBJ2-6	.	ASSAGQSSGANVLT
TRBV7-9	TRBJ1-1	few	ASSSQNTEAF
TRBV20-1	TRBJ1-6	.	SARPGTGAHNSPLH
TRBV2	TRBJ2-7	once	ASSDDMLPYEQY
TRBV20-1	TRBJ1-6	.	SASLDRGQGDSPLH
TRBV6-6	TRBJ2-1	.	ASSSPGTSNEQF
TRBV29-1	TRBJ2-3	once	SVGGRSDTQY
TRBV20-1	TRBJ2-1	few	SASPGGSSYNEQF
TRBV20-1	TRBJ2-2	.	SAIDRRTDTGELF
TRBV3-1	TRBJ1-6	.	ASSQVSGHYNSPLH
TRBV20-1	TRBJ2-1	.	SALGRLAGDYRISEQF
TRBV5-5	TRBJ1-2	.	ASSSIRTSLYGYT
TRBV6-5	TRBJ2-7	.	ASSYSRISGQAESYEQY
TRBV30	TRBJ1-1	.	AWREGTVASWAF
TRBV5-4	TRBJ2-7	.	ASSWGGLAGYEQY
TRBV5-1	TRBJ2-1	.	ASSLPRTGRSRLNEQF